These 28 T cell receptor beta chains came from one sample sequenced in a study of chemoradiotherapy in HPV16-positive cancers. TCRdb's table, derived via immunoSEQ multiplex PCR, lists solely in-frame clones and lacks some. This table holds roughly 11,000 clones, roughly 78% found once. The material was obtained from a patient who underwent chemoradiotherapy. These receptors were collected from a human donor with HPV-associated anogenital cancer.

This chain links TRBV13 with TRBJ1-1, with a tentative D call TRBD1 (5 bases). There are 12 residues in the CDR3. CDR1 is PRHDT, CDR2 FYEKMQ, per germline (reference sequence). Deletions cut 2 bases from V and 5 bases from J, with 6 bases between. Written as DNA, the CDR3 is TGTGCCAGCAGCTTATCAGGGACTGAAGCTTTCTTT. Translation gives CASSLSGTEAFF.

In its sample, this clone was seen once. The chain has TRBV12-5 and TRBJ2-3; TRBD2 might be the D (6 bases). The CDR3 consists of 13 residues. Germline CDR1 reads LGHNT; CDR2 reads FRNRAP. The V end was cut by 5 bases, the J end by 0 bases, with 6 bases between. Here the CDR3 DNA reads TGTGCTAGTGGTCGGGGGAGCACAGATACGCAGTATTTT. This encodes CASGRGSTDTQYF.

The chain employs TRBV7-9 and TRBJ1-4; 8 bases map to TRBD1. Germline V gene lookup returns CDR1 SEHNR and CDR2 FQNEAQ (reference sequence). The CDR3 has 16 residues. Unmatched junction bases numbered 8, after V lost 1 base and J lost 7 bases. The CDR3 reads CASSLVFQGAGEKLFF. CDR3 nucleotides: TGTGCCAGCAGCTTAGTCTTTCAGGGGGCCGGTGAAAAACTGTTTTTT.

This chain links TRBV6-1 with TRBJ2-2; a possible D gene is TRBD1 (5 bases). The length of the CDR3 is 16 residues. V lost 1 base and J lost 5, with 14 bases in between. Germline V gene lookup returns CDR1 MNHNS and CDR2 SASEGT. CDR3 DNA: TGTGCCAGCAGTGAAGGGTCAGGGCAAGTTACCGGGGAGCTGTTTTTT. It translates to CASSEGSGQVTGELFF.

V and J are TRBV19 and TRBJ2-1; D might be TRBD2 (6 bases). Trimming removed 4 bases at V and 2 bases at J, with 6 bases between. This CDR3 contains 13 residues. CDR1 is LNHDA and CDR2 is SQIVND in the germline V gene (reference sequence). DNA for the CDR3: TGTGCCAGTAGTAGCGGGGCCTACAATGAGCAGTTCTTC. This encodes CASSSGAYNEQFF.

This clone was recorded a few times. The sample has other DNA sequences that encode this CDR3 too. The rearrangement uses TRBV16 and TRBJ2-6; no definite D call. The length of the CDR3 is 14 residues. Looked up from germline, CDR1 is KGHSY and CDR2 is FQNENV. The V and J ends lost 5 bases and 0 bases respectively, with 5 bases between them. This CDR3 reads CASSWGSGANVLTF. The CDR3, as DNA: TGTGCCAGCAGCTGGGGCTCTGGGGCCAACGTCCTGACTTTC.

The chain links TRBV6-5 to TRBJ1-1; weak D call: TRBD1 (5 bases). Germline CDR1 reads MNHEY; CDR2 reads SVGAGI. V was clipped by 2 bases and J by 3 bases, with 10 bases between them. The CDR3 spans 14 residues. The CDR3 nucleotides are TGTGCCAGCAGTTACGGGGGGAGGGACACTGAAGCTTTCTTT. It specifies CASSYGGRDTEAFF.

The rearrangement uses TRBV7-8 and TRBJ2-7, with 9 nucleotides matching TRBD1. The CDR3 loop spans 14 amino acids. Looked up from germline, CDR1 is SGHVS and CDR2 is FQNEAQ. Germline trimming cut 5 bases from V and 7 bases from J; bases unmatched to any gene: 9. The CDR3 nucleotides are TGTGCCAGCAGCCGGGACAGGGTTTCGGTAGAGCAGTACTTC. As protein: CASSRDRVSVEQYF. Looking up the rest from reference TRBV7-8 and TRBJ2-7 gives the full variable domain: GAGVSQSPRYKVAKRGQDVALRCDPISGHVSLFWYQQALGQGPEFLTYFQNEAQLDKSGLPSDRFFAERPEGSVSTLKIQRTQQEDSAVYLCASSRDRVSVEQYFGPGTRLTVT.

The chain recombines TRBV5-6 with TRBJ1-1; no clear D. CDR3 length: 12 residues. V lost 2 bases to trimming and J lost 3 bases, with 5 bases between them. The V gene's germline CDR1 is SGHDT and CDR2 YYEEEE. CDR3 residues: CASSFPDTEAFF. In DNA, the CDR3 is TGTGCCAGCAGCTTTCCAGACACTGAAGCTTTCTTT. Supplemented by reference TRBV5-6 and TRBJ1-1, the full variable domain reads DAGVTQSPTHLIKTRGQQVTLRCSPKSGHDTVSWYQQALGQGPQFIFQYYEEEERQRGNFPDRFSGHQFPNYSSELNVNALLLGDSALYLCASSFPDTEAFFGQGTRLTVV.

This clone was detected only once. The chain recombines TRBV11-3 with TRBJ2-7, with 12 nucleotides matching TRBD2. The CDR3 loop spans 16 amino acids. Germline V gene lookup returns CDR1 SGHNT and CDR2 YENEEA. Trimming cost V 5 bases and J 0 bases; bases outside gene matches: 5. Here the CDR3 reads CASSLMTSGGSYEQYF. The CDR3 coding sequence is TGTGCCAGCAGCCTAATGACTAGCGGGGGCTCCTACGAGCAGTACTTC. Using reference TRBV11-3 and TRBJ2-7 for the parts outside the CDR3, the full variable domain is EAGVVQSPRYKIIEKKQPVAFWCNPISGHNTLYWYLQNLGQGPELLIRYENEEAVDDSQLPKDRFSAERLKGVDSTLKIQPAELGDSAVYLCASSLMTSGGSYEQYFGPGTRLTVT.

J is TRBJ1-2 and V is TRBV27, with a possible D match to TRBD1 (5 bases). Per the germline V gene, CDR1 is MNHEY and CDR2 is SMNVEV (reference sequence). V was clipped by 5 bases and J by 3 bases, with 19 bases between them. This CDR3 has 16 residues. CDR3 residues: CASSPVRDARHYGYTF. The CDR3 bases are TGTGCCAGCAGTCCAGTAAGGGACGCACGACACTATGGCTACACCTTC.

The CDR3 protein is CASSSGSGLANYEQYF. The CDR3 coding sequence is TGTGCCAGCAGCTCGGGTAGCGGACTAGCCAACTACGAGCAGTACTTC. The rearrangement uses TRBV7-2 and TRBJ2-7; 8 bases agree with TRBD2. The germline CDR1 and CDR2 sequences are SGHTA and FQGNSA. The CDR3 has 16 residues. J was trimmed by 3 bases and V by 4 bases; bases with no gene match: 11.

The chain carries TRBV7-2 and TRBJ1-1; D perhaps matches TRBD1 (5 bases). CDR1 is SGHTA, CDR2 FQGNSA, per germline. The CDR3 loop spans 14 amino acids. Trimming removed 4 bases at V and 1 base at J, with 10 bases between. The CDR3 DNA sequence: TGTGCCAGCAGCTCCTCCCAGGGGAACACTGAAGCTTTCTTT. This sequence encodes CASSSSQGNTEAFF.

The J gene is TRBJ2-2, the V gene TRBV6-1; D possibly matches TRBD1 or TRBD2 (5 bases each). Trimming removed 8 bases at V and 0 bases at J, with 13 bases between. CDR3 size: 15 residues. Germline V CDR1 and CDR2: MNHNS, SASEGT. CDR3 sequence: CASAPGPSNTGELFF. CDR3 DNA: TGTGCCAGCGCCCCGGGACCATCGAACACCGGGGAGCTGTTTTTT.

The chain links TRBV9 to TRBJ2-7, with a possible D match to TRBD1 (8 bases). V was cut by 4 bases and J by 2 bases, with 16 bases left in between. Germline V gene lookup returns CDR1 SGDLS and CDR2 YYNGEE. The CDR3 sequence is 15 residues long. The CDR3 DNA follows: TGTGCCAGCAGCAAGGGGGGGACAGGAGCCTACGAGCAGTACTTC. Amino acid sequence: CASSKGGTGAYEQYF.

The chain couples TRBV11-1 to TRBJ1-1, with D uncertain. V was cut by 5 bases and J by 0 bases, with 4 bases left in between. The CDR3 is 12 residues long. Per germline, CDR1 SGHAT and CDR2 FQDESV (reference sequence). CDR3 residues: CASSRLNTEAFF. The CDR3 DNA is TGTGCCAGCAGCCGGCTGAACACTGAAGCTTTCTTT.

The chain uses TRBV9 and TRBJ1-2; the D gene is possibly TRBD1 (6 bases). From germline, CDR1 is SGDLS and CDR2 YYNGEE. Trimming cost V 6 bases and J 6 bases, with 24 bases left between them. This CDR3 spans 16 amino acids. The CDR3 region has the DNA TGTGCCAGCACCCCAATTCACAGGGAATTGGAGGATGGCTACACCTTC. Protein sequence: CASTPIHRELEDGYTF. Variable domain in full (rest from reference TRBV9 and TRBJ1-2): DSGVTQTPKHLITATGQRVTLRCSPRSGDLSVYWYQQSLDQGLQFLIQYYNGEERAKGNILERFSAQQFPDLHSELNLSSLELGDSALYFCASTPIHRELEDGYTFGSGTRLTVV.

The rearrangement joins TRBV10-3 to TRBJ2-5; a possible D gene is TRBD2 (6 bases). The V end lost 5 bases, the J end lost 5 bases, and 15 bases lay between the germline ends. There are 14 residues in the CDR3. CDR1 ENHRY and CDR2 SYGVKD come from the germline V gene. The CDR3 DNA follows: TGTGCCATCAGTACCTTGACTAGTGGGGAGACCCAGTACTTC. Its translation is CAISTLTSGETQYF.

The chain links TRBV7-2 to TRBJ1-1; a possible D gene is TRBD1 (5 bases). Between the trimmed V and J ends, which lost 4 bases and 6 bases, there was a span of 15 bases. Germline V CDR1 and CDR2: SGHTA, FQGNSA. This CDR3 spans 14 amino acids. The CDR3 loop reads CASSSESGTAEAFF. The CDR3 DNA reads TGTGCCAGCAGCTCCGAATCAGGGACGGCTGAAGCTTTCTTT.

The chain combines TRBV6-6 with TRBJ1-1, with D maybe TRBD1 (5 bases). The germline CDR1 and CDR2 sequences are MNHNY and SVGAGI (reference sequence). Trimming removed 5 bases from V and 7 bases from J, with 11 bases in between. CDR3 length equals 12 residues. The CDR3 sequence is CASSGLGVEAFF. The CDR3 region has the DNA TGTGCCAGCAGTGGTTTGGGGGTTGAAGCTTTCTTT.

V and J are TRBV2 and TRBJ2-7; 12 nucleotides line up with TRBD1. CDR1 is SNHLY, CDR2 FYNNEI, per germline. Germline trimming cut 4 bases from V and 10 bases from J; bases unmatched to any gene: 5. The CDR3 totals 13 residues. The CDR3 sequence: CASSGDRGRPQYF. The CDR3 DNA follows: TGTGCCAGCAGTGGGGACAGGGGGCGCCCCCAGTACTTC. The full variable domain, rest sourced from reference TRBV2 and TRBJ2-7, is EPEVTQTPSHQVTQMGQEVILRCVPISNHLYFYWYRQILGQKVEFLVSFYNNEISEKSEIFDDQFSVERPDGSNFTLKIRSTKLEDSAMYFCASSGDRGRPQYFGPGTRLTVT.

This clone was observed a few times. The chain couples TRBV5-1 to TRBJ1-3; no firm D call. Germline CDR1 is SGHRS and CDR2 is YFSETQ. Trimming cost V 3 bases and J 4 bases, with 8 bases left between them. This CDR3 contains 13 residues. CDR3 residues: CASSYTPGNTIYF. In nucleotides, the CDR3 is TGCGCCAGCAGCTACACGCCGGGAAACACCATATATTTT.

The chain recombines TRBV5-1 with TRBJ2-5; 9 nucleotides match TRBD2. This CDR3 comprises 16 residues. CDR1 is SGHRS, CDR2 YFSETQ, per germline. Trimming cost V 1 base and J 0 bases; bases outside gene matches: 4. The CDR3 is CASSLKAGGYQETQYF. Written as DNA, the CDR3 is TGCGCCAGCAGCTTGAAGGCGGGGGGGTACCAAGAGACCCAGTACTTC.

The chain is built from TRBV5-1 and TRBJ2-2; D unresolved. The CDR3 has 13 residues. Trimming stripped 4 bases from V and 4 bases from J, with 8 bases between. Germline loops: CDR1 SGHRS, CDR2 YFSETQ. CDR3 sequence: CASSQDGTGELFF. The CDR3 region has the DNA TGCGCCAGCAGCCAGGACGGCACCGGGGAGCTGTTTTTT.

This clone occurred a few times. The genes are TRBV30 and TRBJ1-1; weak D call: TRBD1 (5 bases). The germline V and J ends were trimmed by 3 bases and 6 bases, with 14 bases remaining between them. This CDR3 region has 13 residues. The germline V gene has CDR1 GTSNPN and CDR2 SVGIG (reference sequence). The chain's CDR3 is CAWRGPRGAEAFF. The CDR3 bases are TGTGCCTGGAGAGGACCCCGGGGCGCTGAAGCTTTCTTT.

The genes are TRBV9 and TRBJ2-5; 8 positions agree with TRBD2. Trimming took 1 base from V and 5 from J; bases not matched to a gene: 7. CDR1 is SGDLS, CDR2 YYNGEE, per germline. CDR3 length equals 15 residues. CDR3 DNA sequence: TGTGCCAGCAGCGTACAACGGGGGGGTGCTGAGACCCAGTACTTC. Translation: CASSVQRGGAETQYF.

The chain couples TRBV4-1 to TRBJ2-7, with D uncertain. CDR3 length: 12 residues. In germline, CDR1 is MGHRA, CDR2 YSYEKL. Trimming cost V 1 base and J 3 bases, with 4 bases left between them. As DNA, the CDR3 is TGCGCCAGCAGCCAAGGGGGCTACGAGCAGTACTTC. Translation gives CASSQGGYEQYF.

The chain links TRBV19 to TRBJ1-3, with D possibly being TRBD1 (5 bases). Germline V gives CDR1 LNHDA, CDR2 SQIVND (reference sequence). The length of the CDR3 is 14 residues. V was clipped by 7 bases and J by 1 base, with 11 bases between them. CDR3 coding DNA: TGTGCCAGTACGAGGGGAATTTCTGGAAACACCATATATTTT. This gives the protein CASTRGISGNTIYF.